Here is one T cell receptor (beta chain) with its context. This entry comes from a study of blood T cell repertoires in COVID-19. Study in general: The cDNA or gDNA used as material had been derived from T cells, B-cell-depleted T cells, or PBMCs.

Only in-frame clones appear in the TCRdb table, and some are missing; sequencing was by immunoSEQ multiplex PCR. The sample lists fewer than 350,000 clones, 86% occurring once. Seattle researchers signed up patients amid active infection and tracked them longitudinally. V lost 6 bases, J lost 4 bases, and 10 bases lay in between. Per germline, CDR1 SGDLS and CDR2 YYNGEE. The CDR3 totals 13 residues. The TCR comes from an older woman with COVID-19, enrolled during active disease. Sequences were obtained from peripheral blood. The chain recombines TRBV9 with TRBJ2-2; D might be TRBD2 (6 bases). DNA of the CDR3: TGTGCCAGCAACGTGGGGGGCACCGGGGAGCTGTTTTTT. Protein sequence: CASNVGGTGELFF.